This section outlines one T cell receptor (beta chain) sequence together with its context. V shed 5 bases and J 4 bases; nucleotides not matched to a gene: 6. Per germline, CDR1 SGHTA and CDR2 FQGNSA. The CDR3 length is 14 residues. Profiling relied on immunoSEQ multiplex PCR, and the TCRdb table lists in-frame clones only, not all of them. This table holds some 49,000 clones, 90% found once. This sample is part of a study of T cell changes during pregnancy in multiple sclerosis. Here the sequenced sample was peripheral blood, taken after pregnancy. The rearrangement links TRBV7-2 to TRBJ1-2; 8 bases fit TRBD1. This receptor was taken from a female donor in good health, enrolled as a control in a pregnancy study. The CDR3 protein is CASSRRQGSYGYTF. In DNA form, the CDR3 reads TGTGCCAGCAGCCGGAGACAGGGGAGCTATGGCTACACCTTC.